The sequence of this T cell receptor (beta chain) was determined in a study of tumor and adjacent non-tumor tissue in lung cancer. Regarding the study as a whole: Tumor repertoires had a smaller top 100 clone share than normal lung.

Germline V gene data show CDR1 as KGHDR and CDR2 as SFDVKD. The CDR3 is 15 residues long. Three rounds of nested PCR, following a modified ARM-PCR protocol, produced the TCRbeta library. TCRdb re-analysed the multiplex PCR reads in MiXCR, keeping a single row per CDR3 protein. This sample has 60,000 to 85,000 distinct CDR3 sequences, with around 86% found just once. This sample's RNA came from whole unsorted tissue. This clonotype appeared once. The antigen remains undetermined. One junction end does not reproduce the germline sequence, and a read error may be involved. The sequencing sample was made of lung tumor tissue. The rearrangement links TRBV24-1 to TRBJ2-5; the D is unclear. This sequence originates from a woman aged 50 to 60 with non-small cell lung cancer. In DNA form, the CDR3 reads TGTGCCACCAGTGATTCGCTCCGGCACCAAGAGACCCATTACTTC. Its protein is CATSDSLRHQETHYF.